These 12 T cell receptor beta chains were sequenced from one sample in a study of T cell responses to AZD1222 COVID-19 vaccine. Clones were sequenced by immunoSEQ multiplex PCR, and TCRdb holds only the in-frame ones, with some missing. In the table there are approximately 100,000 clones, around nine tenths of which are singletons. This material consisted of peripheral blood, taken on day 0 of AZD1222 vaccination. The receptor source for this set is an adult in good health.

In the case of this clone: Sequence at one end of the junction differs from germline and may be a read error. The rearrangement uses TRBV6-1 and TRBJ2-1; 10 bases agree with TRBD2. This CDR3 has 16 residues. Germline V gene lookup returns CDR1 MNHNS and CDR2 SASEGT. The CDR3 coding sequence is TGTGCCAGCAGTGAAGCGCTTCTGGCTAGCGGGAGTTTGTCGATCTTC. It codes for CASSEALLASGSLSIF.

The J gene is TRBJ2-7, the V gene TRBV11-2; maybe TRBD2 (6 bases). The germline V and J ends were trimmed by 5 bases and 4 bases, with 12 bases remaining between them. The CDR3 runs to 13 residues. The germline V gene encodes CDR1 SGHAT and CDR2 FQNNGV. The CDR3 is CASSRGTSYEQYV. The CDR3 DNA reads TGTGCCAGCAGCCGCGGGACTTCATACGAGCAGTACGTC.

The chain joins TRBV9 to TRBJ1-1, with D possibly matching TRBD1 (6 bases). Germline V lookup: CDR1 SGDLS, CDR2 YYNGEE. This CDR3 spans 15 amino acids. The V gene lost 0 bases and the J gene lost 0 bases, with 9 bases spanning the gap. The CDR3 reads CASSVAAGVNTEAFF. DNA for the CDR3: TGTGCCAGCAGCGTAGCAGCAGGGGTGAACACTGAAGCTTTCTTT.

The chain recombines TRBV30 with TRBJ2-7; the match to TRBD1 covers 8 bases. The trim removed 0 bases at V and 4 bases at J, leaving 11 bases unmatched. Germline CDR1 and CDR2: GTSNPN and SVGIG (reference sequence). The CDR3 is made up of 16 amino acids. The CDR3 nucleotides are TGTGCCTGGAGTGTTCAACGGCCGGGACAGGCATACGAGCAGTACTTC. Translated: CAWSVQRPGQAYEQYF.

The rearrangement joins TRBV5-1 to TRBJ2-5; the match to TRBD2 covers 7 bases. CDR1 is SGHRS and CDR2 is YFSETQ in the germline V gene. This CDR3 contains 15 residues. Germline trimming cut 4 bases from V and 4 bases from J; bases unmatched to any gene: 10. The CDR3 nucleotides are TGCGCCAGCAGCAAACTAGCGCCGGGGGTAGAGACCCAGTACTTC. Translating it yields CASSKLAPGVETQYF.

This clone was recorded a few times. CDR3: CASSSSGSYYGYTF. CDR3 sequence (DNA): TGTGCCAGCTCCAGTTCGGGGTCTTACTATGGCTACACCTTC. The rearrangement joins TRBV18 to TRBJ1-2; D ambiguous. V was clipped by 6 bases and J by 3 bases, with 14 bases between them. CDR1 and CDR2 (germline): KGHSH, LQKENI. This CDR3 comprises 14 residues.

This sequence joins TRBV6-2 or TRBV6-3 and TRBJ1-6; D might be TRBD1 (6 bases). This CDR3 contains 17 residues. V was cut by 6 bases and J by 10 bases, with 25 bases left in between. Germline CDR1 is MNHEY and CDR2 is SVGEGT. CDR3 in DNA: TGTGCCAGCAGCCCTTCTACGGGGGGCGCAGCCCGATCACCCCTCCACTTT. Its protein is CASSPSTGGAARSPLHF.

The J gene is TRBJ1-6, the V gene TRBV5-1, with a tentative D call TRBD1 (6 bases). The V and J ends lost 3 bases and 8 bases respectively, with 12 bases between them. The CDR3 sequence is 14 residues long. CDR1 is SGHRS, CDR2 YFSETQ, per germline. In DNA, the CDR3 is TGCGCCAGCAGCTCTGGGGAGGGGGATTCACCCCTCCACTTT. This translates into CASSSGEGDSPLHF.

The V call is TRBV4-1, the J call TRBJ2-5; possibly TRBD1 for D (5 bases). Trimming removed 0 bases from V and 4 bases from J, with 12 bases in between. Germline values: CDR1 MGHRA, CDR2 YSYEKL. The CDR3 covers 15 residues. The CDR3 sequence is CASSQDKGFGETQYF. The CDR3 DNA is TGCGCCAGCAGCCAAGATAAGGGGTTCGGAGAGACCCAGTACTTC.

J is TRBJ2-2 and V is TRBV4-2, with 9 bases that match TRBD2. This CDR3 is 18 amino acids long. Germline V gene sequence: CDR1 LGHNA, CDR2 YNFKEQ. V trimming: 0 bases; J trimming: 1 base; junction bases outside the gene matches: 6. This CDR3 is CASSQDHLAGLNTGELFF. Here the CDR3 DNA reads TGTGCCAGCAGCCAAGATCATCTAGCGGGACTGAACACCGGGGAGCTGTTTTTT.

This chain links TRBV15 with TRBJ1-1; D gene ambiguous. The CDR3 consists of 14 residues. With 5 bases removed from V and 1 base from J, the gap between germline ends came to 11 bases. In germline, CDR1 is LNHNV, CDR2 YYDKDF (reference sequence). For the CDR3, the DNA is TGTGCCACCAGCCCACAGATTCCGAACACTGAAGCTTTCTTT. This gives the protein CATSPQIPNTEAFF.

The V and J genes are TRBV7-9 and TRBJ2-7; 7 nucleotides align to TRBD1. V shed 6 bases, J shed 2 bases, and the junction held 4 bases outside the gene matches. Germline CDR1 SEHNR, CDR2 FQNEAQ (reference sequence). This CDR3 has 13 residues. The CDR3 protein is CASSLGQPYEQYF. CDR3 DNA: TGTGCCAGCAGTCTGGGACAGCCCTACGAGCAGTACTTC.